One T cell receptor beta chain is described in this entry. The table came from immunoSEQ multiplex PCR; TCRdb's copy has only in-frame clones and leaves some out. The sample gives tens of thousands of clones, under 95% of which show up once; approximately 8% is in the top ten. The germline gives CDR1 SQVTM, CDR2 ANQGSEA. This CDR3 region has 11 residues. V lost 7 bases and J 2 bases, leaving 8 bases between the germline ends. This sample stems from a study of blood T cell repertoires in COVID-19. Material for sequencing was peripheral blood. The TCR comes from a human donor in a cohort sampled during active COVID-19. The rearrangement links TRBV29-1 to TRBJ1-2, with D perhaps matching TRBD1 (5 bases). CDR3 coding DNA: TGCAGCGGAAGGGGCAACTATGGCTACACCTTC. Protein sequence: CSGRGNYGYTF.